These T cell receptor beta chains were read from a single sample in a study of identical twins. MiXCR, applied by TCRdb to the 5' RACE reads, yields one record per CDR3 protein. In the table there are 500,000 to 600,000 distinct CDR3 sequences, less than 25% of which are singletons. This sample was shared with a second study, whose subject was T cells expressing NK-cell markers.

The sequenced material came from CD4+ T cells sorted from blood. The receptors were gathered from a woman aged 18-30 years in good health. CDR3s include the opening cysteine and the closing phenylalanine or tryptophan. Not all rows give a size; the values are once, few, many and, for expanded clones, a class.

CATSREDRGNQPQHF	TRBV15	few
CASSGQGAGYGYTF	TRBV2	-
CASSLREGEQYF	TRBV7-2	few
CASRDRAYEQFF	TRBV2	many
CSARVGGGVSPQFF	TRBV20-1	few
CASSSLGGGPYNEQFF	TRBV6-5	few
CATSDLGQGEAFF	TRBV24-1	-
CASSQDLTGTTLGGQFF	TRBV4-3	few
CASSPGQEETQYF	TRBV18	-
CSASSRQGDTEAFF	TRBV20-1	-
CASSQDLRLNSYNEQFF	TRBV4-2	-
CASSPLSSGGLSGDTQYF	TRBV12-3/TRBV12-4	many
CASSLAPGVGYGYTF	TRBV7-2	few
CASSLAASGGTADTQYF	TRBV7-2	-
CASSQEAGQGSYGYTF	TRBV4-3	many
CASRKLAGGSDTQYF	TRBV7-9	-
CASRAGDRVDTEAFF	TRBV6-1	few
CASSGGSNTEAFF	TRBV5-1	-
CASRDSSAPTYEQYF	TRBV6-1	-
CSARGNDVEAFF	TRBV20-1	-
CASSLGGQGKNIQYF	TRBV7-2	few
CASREDRRGQPQHF	TRBV6-1	few
CASISKSSYNEQFF	TRBV7-9	-
CSASSTGGSNYGYTF	TRBV20-1	few
CASSLGAMGNGLAKNIQYF	TRBV11-2	few
CAIRPGANTDTQYF	TRBV10-3	-
CSIRGNNEQFF	TRBV29-1	few
CSAASRESGSGDTQYF	TRBV20-1	-
CASSLVRGYEQYF	TRBV5-5	many
CASSQEASHNEQFF	TRBV3-1	-
CASSIRQGAGELFF	TRBV9	-
CAIKGGYSNQPQHF	TRBV10-3	-
CASSVEPGGTDTQYF	TRBV9	-
CASSFGGGDNEQFF	TRBV5-1	few
CASSTTTGPDGDEAFF	TRBV6-1	few
CASSGDRGNTGELFF	TRBV9	few
CASSLDSRASGSYNEQFF	TRBV11-2	few
CASSPLEGRAEAFF	TRBV5-1	many
CASRRPGVDTEAFF	TRBV6-2/TRBV6-3	many
CASSPGTPAKEQYF	TRBV18	few
CASKPQGVNTGELFF	TRBV7-6	-
CASSQAGQGLGEAFF	TRBV4-2	-
CASSWDGGDYGYTF	TRBV7-2	many
CASSQSSSVGEQYF	TRBV3-1	-
CSARGDTNTEAFF	TRBV20-1	-
CSANRDEAFF	TRBV20-1	-
CASTLAGAGKNIQYF	TRBV12-3/TRBV12-4	many
CASSEMWGLGDEQYF	TRBV10-1	-
CASSPPNYLGENIQYF	TRBV18	-
CSALDSANSPLHF	TRBV20-1	-
CASSLWSSGEYNEQFF	TRBV7-8	few
CSARKGQHYGYTF	TRBV20-1	few
CASSTGQGTGELFF	TRBV5-1	few